These 8 T cell receptor beta chains were sequenced from one sample in a study of T cells in Graves' hyperthyroidism and ophthalmopathy. Amplification yielded TCR beta CDR3 regions, with RNA transcripts as the source. Using the HTBI primer set, a first-round RT-PCR was run on the TCR CDR3. TCRdb analysed the multiplex PCR reads with MiXCR anew, one entry per CDR3 protein. The sample has around 600,000 distinct CDR3 sequences, roughly 14% seen once. The sequenced sample was blood. These receptor sequences come from a woman between 45 and 65 years old with Graves' ophthalmopathy.

This clonotype was seen at least ten times. The chain recombines TRBV10-3 with TRBJ1-5; no reliable D call. V lost 10 bases to trimming and J lost 0 bases, with 16 bases between them. This CDR3 is built from 15 residues. Germline values: CDR1 ENHRY, CDR2 SYGVKD. The CDR3 nucleotides are TGTGCCACCCGGGATCCGGACTATAGCAATCAGCCCCAGCATTTT. Amino acid sequence: CATRDPDYSNQPQHF.

The V call is TRBV20-1, the J call TRBJ2-4; D perhaps matches TRBD1 (6 bases). This CDR3 is 17 amino acids long. Trimming removed 3 bases from V and 2 bases from J, with 20 bases in between. Germline-derived CDR1 and CDR2 are DFQATT and SNEGSKA (reference sequence). The CDR3 sequence: CSASSGLGGVTKNIQYF. CDR3 DNA: TGCAGTGCTAGTTCGGGTCTAGGGGGTGTAACCAAAAACATTCAGTACTTC.

Note on this clonotype: Because it lacks the conserved phenylalanine or tryptophan at the end, this CDR3 is likely a read error. The chain combines TRBV28 with TRBJ2-1; tentative D call: TRBD1 (7 bases). The CDR3 contains 15 residues. Germline CDR1 is MDHEN and CDR2 is SYDVKM. The V end was cut by 2 bases, the J end by 3 bases, with 11 bases between. The CDR3 protein is CASSLGGTVYNEQFL. In DNA form, the CDR3 reads TGTGCCAGCAGTTTAGGCGGGACAGTCTACAATGAGCAGTTCCTC.

This clonotype was counted at least ten times. The V gene is TRBV3-1, the J gene TRBJ2-7, with D maybe TRBD2 (6 bases). Germline CDR1 is LGHDT and CDR2 is YNNKEL (reference sequence). This CDR3 has 14 residues. V gave up 5 bases and J gave up 2 bases, with 13 bases separating them. CDR3 nucleotide sequence: TGTGCCAGCAGCGGGCGGGGAATAGCCTACGAGCAGTACTTC. Its translation: CASSGRGIAYEQYF.

This clonotype was seen a few times. The chain is built from TRBV19 and TRBJ2-7; 13 nucleotides agree with TRBD2. CDR1 is LNHDA and CDR2 is SQIVND in the germline V gene (reference sequence). V lost 6 bases, J lost 6 bases, and 8 bases stayed unmatched. The CDR3 has 15 residues. The CDR3 sequence: CASRDRTSGSFEQYF. Written as DNA, the CDR3 is TGTGCCAGTAGGGACAGGACTAGCGGGAGTTTCGAGCAGTACTTC.

This chain uses TRBV10-2 with TRBJ2-7; D is ambiguous. Germline CDR1 WSHSY, CDR2 SAAADI. The CDR3 is 14 residues long. The germline V and J ends were trimmed by 10 bases and 3 bases, with 19 bases remaining between them. The CDR3 reads CATQVPGRSYEQYF. The CDR3, as DNA: TGCGCCACCCAAGTTCCAGGACGCAGCTACGAGCAGTACTTC.

This clonotype has just a few counts. V usage is TRBV18 and J usage is TRBJ2-6; 8 bases fit TRBD1. The CDR3 covers 16 residues. CDR1 KGHSH and CDR2 LQKENI come from the germline V gene. The J segment lost 4 bases and the V segment lost 3 bases, leaving 5 bases of the junction unmatched. In DNA form, the CDR3 reads TGTGCCAGCTCACCCCCGACAGGGGTCGGGGCCAACGTCCTGACTTTC. Translated, it gives CASSPPTGVGANVLTF.

The chain is built from TRBV27 and TRBJ2-5; 8 nucleotides line up with TRBD2. This CDR3 region has 15 residues. Germline trimming cut 2 bases from V and 2 bases from J; bases unmatched to any gene: 4. Germline V lookup: CDR1 MNHEY, CDR2 SMNVEV (reference sequence). The CDR3 bases are TGTGCCAGCAGTTTAGGCGGCGGGAGGCAAGAGACCCAGTACTTC. Translating gives CASSLGGGRQETQYF.